This is a list of T cell receptor beta chains from one sample in a study of monozygotic twins with inflammatory bowel disease. TCRdb re-called the 5' RACE reads, yielding one record per CDR3 amino acid sequence without DNA. The sample has approximately 160,000 distinct CDR3 sequences. Sequencing was performed on blood. These receptors were collected from a human donor with ulcerative colitis or Crohn's disease, or a healthy co-twin of an affected twin (not recorded which). The CDR3 runs from the conserved cysteine through the conserved F or W. Fields, in order: J gene, V gene, CDR3 protein.

TRBJ1-2,TRBV7-3,CASSFGPTYGCTF
TRBJ2-3,TRBV6-1,CASSEGLAGGWIDTQYF
TRBJ2-5,TRBV20-1,CSASPPSQETQYF
TRBJ1-5,TRBV18,CASSQMGANQPQHF
TRBJ1-2,TRBV9,CASSATTQSDGYTF
TRBJ1-1,TRBV30,CAWSHRGTEAFF
TRBJ2-3,TRBV6-2/TRBV6-3,CASSYGLAGPSDTQYF
TRBJ2-3,TRBV27,CASSLSPVTDTQYF
TRBJ1-1,TRBV7-2,CASSLIRGVNTEAFF
TRBJ1-5,TRBV30,CAWSRIGNQPQHF
TRBJ1-1,TRBV15,CATSRDRSTEAFF
TRBJ2-7,TRBV30,CAWSLNRNEQYF
TRBJ2-3,TRBV20-1,CSARGLRTDTQYF
TRBJ1-1,TRBV15,CATSPGRRTEAFF
TRBJ1-4,TRBV7-2,CASSSGQLYEKLFF
TRBJ1-2,TRBV5-1,CASSSGTGANGYTF
TRBJ2-7,TRBV2,CASSGGRLEQYF
TRBJ2-2,TRBV7-2,CASSLPRLAADTGELFF
TRBJ2-6,TRBV2,CASSFRVTGANVLTF
TRBJ2-2,TRBV12-3/TRBV12-4,CASSPSVLAGGNTGELFF
TRBJ1-1,TRBV7-2,CASRTWGGEFTEAFF
TRBJ1-2,TRBV2,CASNPKSGVSHGYTF
TRBJ1-5,TRBV18,CASSPGTQGNQPQHF
TRBJ1-1,TRBV20-1,CSPGQGAWTEAFF
TRBJ2-4,TRBV7-2,CASSLAGSAKNIQYF
TRBJ2-7,TRBV27,CASRQRGATGYEQYF
TRBJ2-1,TRBV12-3/TRBV12-4,CASTAGQGPYNEQFF
TRBJ2-2,TRBV29-1,CSVGSAGDTGELFF
TRBJ2-7,TRBV6-5,CASSYSGREKGEQYF
TRBJ1-6,TRBV5-1,CASSLAGSESPLHF
TRBJ2-3,TRBV6-5,CASSRIKGTVLSDTQYF
TRBJ2-1,TRBV5-1,CASSLTGTGGNEQFF
TRBJ1-1,TRBV5-1,CASSFSAGANTEAFF
TRBJ2-7,TRBV6-5,CASSYGQTYEQYF
TRBJ1-6,TRBV20-1,CSALQDSSYNSPLHF
TRBJ1-5,TRBV5-1,CASSLGDRGMEQPQHF
TRBJ1-4,TRBV5-1,CASSLGAGGSEKLFF
TRBJ1-6,TRBV4-1,CASSQVGYYSPLHF
TRBJ1-1,TRBV7-6,CASSFTENTEAFF
TRBJ2-5,TRBV20-1,CSARNSGETKGTQYF
TRBJ2-2,TRBV19,CASTRSISPVTNTGELFF